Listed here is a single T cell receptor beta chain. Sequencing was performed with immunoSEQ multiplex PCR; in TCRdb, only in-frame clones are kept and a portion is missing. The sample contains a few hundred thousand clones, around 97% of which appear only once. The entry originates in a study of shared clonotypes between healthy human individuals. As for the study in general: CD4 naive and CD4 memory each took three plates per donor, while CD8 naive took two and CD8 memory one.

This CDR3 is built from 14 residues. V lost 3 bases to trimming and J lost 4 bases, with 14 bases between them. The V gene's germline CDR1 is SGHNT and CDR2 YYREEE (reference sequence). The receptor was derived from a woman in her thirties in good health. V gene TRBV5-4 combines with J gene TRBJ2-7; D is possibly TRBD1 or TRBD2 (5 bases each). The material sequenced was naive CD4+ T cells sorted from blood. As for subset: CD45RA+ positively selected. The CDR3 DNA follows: TGTGCCAGCAGCTCTAGAGGGGACCATTACGAGCAGTACTTC. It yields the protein CASSSRGDHYEQYF.